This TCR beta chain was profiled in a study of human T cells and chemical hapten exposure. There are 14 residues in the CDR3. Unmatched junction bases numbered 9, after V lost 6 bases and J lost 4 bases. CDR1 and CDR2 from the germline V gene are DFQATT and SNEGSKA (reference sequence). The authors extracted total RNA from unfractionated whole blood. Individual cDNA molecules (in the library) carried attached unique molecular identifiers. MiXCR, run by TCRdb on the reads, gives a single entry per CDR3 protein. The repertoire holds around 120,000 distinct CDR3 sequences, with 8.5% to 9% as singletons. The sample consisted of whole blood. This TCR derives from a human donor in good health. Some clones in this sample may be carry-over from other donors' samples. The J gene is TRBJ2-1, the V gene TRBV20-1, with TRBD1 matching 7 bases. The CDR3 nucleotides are TGCAGTGCGAAGGGACAGCGGACGTACAATGAGCAGTTCTTC. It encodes CSAKGQRTYNEQFF.